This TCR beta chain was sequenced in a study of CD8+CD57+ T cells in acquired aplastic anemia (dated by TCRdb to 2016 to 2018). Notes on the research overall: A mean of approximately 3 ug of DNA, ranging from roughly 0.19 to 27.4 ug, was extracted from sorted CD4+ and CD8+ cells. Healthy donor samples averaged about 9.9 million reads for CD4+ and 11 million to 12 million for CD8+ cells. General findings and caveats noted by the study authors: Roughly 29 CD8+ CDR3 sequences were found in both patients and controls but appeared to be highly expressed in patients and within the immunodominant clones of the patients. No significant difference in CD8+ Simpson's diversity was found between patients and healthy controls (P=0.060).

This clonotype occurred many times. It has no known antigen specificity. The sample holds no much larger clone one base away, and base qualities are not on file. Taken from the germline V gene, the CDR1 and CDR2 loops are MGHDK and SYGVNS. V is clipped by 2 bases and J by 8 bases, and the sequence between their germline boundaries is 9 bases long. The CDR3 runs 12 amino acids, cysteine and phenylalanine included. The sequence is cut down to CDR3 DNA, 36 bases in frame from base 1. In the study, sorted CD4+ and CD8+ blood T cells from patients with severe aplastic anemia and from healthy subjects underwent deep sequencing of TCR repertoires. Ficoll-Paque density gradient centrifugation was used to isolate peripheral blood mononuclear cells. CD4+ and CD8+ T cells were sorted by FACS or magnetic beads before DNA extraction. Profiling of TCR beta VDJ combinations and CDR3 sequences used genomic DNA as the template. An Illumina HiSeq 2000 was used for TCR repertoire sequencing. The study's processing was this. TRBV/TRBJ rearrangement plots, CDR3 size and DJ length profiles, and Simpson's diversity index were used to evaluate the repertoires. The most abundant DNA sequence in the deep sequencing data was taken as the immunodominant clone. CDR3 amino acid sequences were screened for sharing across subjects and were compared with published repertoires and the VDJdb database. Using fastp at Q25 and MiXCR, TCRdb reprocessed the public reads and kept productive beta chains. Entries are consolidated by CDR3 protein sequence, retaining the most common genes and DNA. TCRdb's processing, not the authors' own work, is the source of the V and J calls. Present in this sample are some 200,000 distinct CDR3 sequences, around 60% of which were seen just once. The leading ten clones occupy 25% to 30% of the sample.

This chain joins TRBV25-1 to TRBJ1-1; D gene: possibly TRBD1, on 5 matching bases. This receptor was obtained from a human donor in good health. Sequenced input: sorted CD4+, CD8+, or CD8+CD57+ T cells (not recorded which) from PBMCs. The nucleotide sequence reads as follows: TGTGCCAGCAGTGAAGGGGCCGGGGAAGCTTTCTTT. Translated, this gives CASSEGAGEAFF.